The present entry profiles one TCR beta chain with its context. Its specificity is not known. The sample's time point: late sampling 161 to 241 days after vaccination in a few convalescent patients. The treatment here: approximately 10-day PBMC culture with coronavirus spike peptide pools or control peptides (ViraFEST assay). Using peptide pools, antigen-specific T cells were expanded in ViraFEST before TCRs were sequenced. CDR1 and CDR2 (germline): MNHEY, SVGAGI. The CDR3 consists of 16 residues. V lost 4 bases to trimming and J lost 4 bases; unmatched junction nucleotides: 8. This specimen comes from a study of vaccination and CD4 T cells after COVID-19. For the study at large: Post-COVID draws followed diagnosis by a median around 100 days (range 35 to 161). The stimulating agents, overlapping spike peptides, came from SARS-CoV-2, HCoV-NL63, HCoV-OC43 and HCoV-229E. Controls had a CEFX pool, an HIV-1 Nef pool, or no peptide added.

The study sequenced cultured CD4+ T cell DNA using the Oncomine TCR Beta short-read assay. TCRdb re-called the PCR reads with MiXCR, one entry per CDR3 protein. This table holds about 21,000 distinct CDR3 sequences, 45% to 55% found once. The starting material was CD4+ T cells from blood, cultured in vitro, obtained about 7 months after SARS-CoV-2 vaccination. This chain links TRBV6-5 with TRBJ1-2; 11 positions agree with TRBD1. The clonotype was recovered from a human donor who had recovered from COVID-19. CDR3 nucleotide sequence: TGTGCCAGCAGTTCGGGGGGGACAGGGGGGTCCTATGGCTACACCTTC. Amino acids: CASSSGGTGGSYGYTF.